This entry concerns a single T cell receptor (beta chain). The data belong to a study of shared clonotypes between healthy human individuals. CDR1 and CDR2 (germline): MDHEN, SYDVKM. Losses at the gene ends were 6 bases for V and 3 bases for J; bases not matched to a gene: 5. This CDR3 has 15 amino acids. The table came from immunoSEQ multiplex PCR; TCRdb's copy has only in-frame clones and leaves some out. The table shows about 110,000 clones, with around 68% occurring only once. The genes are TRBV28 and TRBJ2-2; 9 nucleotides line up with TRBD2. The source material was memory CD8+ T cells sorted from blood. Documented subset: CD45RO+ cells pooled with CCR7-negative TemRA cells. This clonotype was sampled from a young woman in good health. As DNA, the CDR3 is TGTGCCAGCAGCCTAGCGGGAAGAGACACCGGGGAGCTGTTTTTT. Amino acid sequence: CASSLAGRDTGELFF.